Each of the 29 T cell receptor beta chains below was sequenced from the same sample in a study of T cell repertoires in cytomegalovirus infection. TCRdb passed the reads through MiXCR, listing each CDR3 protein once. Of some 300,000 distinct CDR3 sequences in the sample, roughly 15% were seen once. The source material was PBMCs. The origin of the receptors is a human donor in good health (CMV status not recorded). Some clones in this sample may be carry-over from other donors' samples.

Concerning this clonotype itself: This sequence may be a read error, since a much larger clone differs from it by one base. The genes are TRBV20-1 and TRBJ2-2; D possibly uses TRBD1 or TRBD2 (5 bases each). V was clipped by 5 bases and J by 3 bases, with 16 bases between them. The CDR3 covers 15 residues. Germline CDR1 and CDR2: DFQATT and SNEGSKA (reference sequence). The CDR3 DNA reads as TGCAGTGCTCAGGGTGGGGGATCGTACACCGGGGAGCTGTTTTTT. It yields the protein CSAQGGGSYTGELFF.

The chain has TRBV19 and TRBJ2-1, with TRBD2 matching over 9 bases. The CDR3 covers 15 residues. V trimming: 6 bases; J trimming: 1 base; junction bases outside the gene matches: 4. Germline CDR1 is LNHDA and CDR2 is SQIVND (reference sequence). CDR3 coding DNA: TGTGCCAGTAGACTAGCGGGTGCATCCTACAATGAGCAGTTCTTC. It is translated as CASRLAGASYNEQFF.

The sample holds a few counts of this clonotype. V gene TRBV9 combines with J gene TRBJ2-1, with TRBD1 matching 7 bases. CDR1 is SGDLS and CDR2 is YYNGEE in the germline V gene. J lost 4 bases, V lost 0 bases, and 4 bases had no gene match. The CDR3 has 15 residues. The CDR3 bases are TGTGCCAGCAGCGTAGATGGACAGGAGTACAATGAGCAGTTCTTC. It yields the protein CASSVDGQEYNEQFF.

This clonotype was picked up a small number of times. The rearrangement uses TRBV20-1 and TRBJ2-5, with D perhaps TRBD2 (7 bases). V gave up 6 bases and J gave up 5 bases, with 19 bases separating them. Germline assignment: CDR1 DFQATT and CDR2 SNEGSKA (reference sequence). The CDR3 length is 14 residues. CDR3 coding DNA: TGCAGTGCGAAGAGACAGGCGACTAGCGAGACCCAGTACTTC. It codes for CSAKRQATSETQYF.

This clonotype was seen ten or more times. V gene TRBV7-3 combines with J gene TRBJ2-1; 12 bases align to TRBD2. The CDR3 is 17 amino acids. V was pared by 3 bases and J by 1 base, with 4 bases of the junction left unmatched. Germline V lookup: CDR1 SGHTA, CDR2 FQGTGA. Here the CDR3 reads CASSLGLAGRSYNEQFF. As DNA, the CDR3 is TGTGCCAGCAGCTTGGGACTAGCGGGTCGGTCCTACAATGAGCAGTTCTTC.

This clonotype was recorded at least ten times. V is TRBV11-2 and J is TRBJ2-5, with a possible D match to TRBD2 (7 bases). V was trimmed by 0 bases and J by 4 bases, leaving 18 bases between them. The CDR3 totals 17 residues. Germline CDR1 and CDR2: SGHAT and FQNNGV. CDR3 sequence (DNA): TGTGCCAGCAGCTTAGAAGGTAGCCGACGGGGGGCAGAGACCCAGTACTTC. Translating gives CASSLEGSRRGAETQYF.

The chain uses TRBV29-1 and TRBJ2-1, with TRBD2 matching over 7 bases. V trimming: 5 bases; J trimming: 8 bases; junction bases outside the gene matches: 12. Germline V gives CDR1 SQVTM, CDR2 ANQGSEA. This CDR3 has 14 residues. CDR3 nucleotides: TGCAGCGTTATGGGCGGGAGATCGGTCGATGAGCAGTTCTTC. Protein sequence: CSVMGGRSVDEQFF.

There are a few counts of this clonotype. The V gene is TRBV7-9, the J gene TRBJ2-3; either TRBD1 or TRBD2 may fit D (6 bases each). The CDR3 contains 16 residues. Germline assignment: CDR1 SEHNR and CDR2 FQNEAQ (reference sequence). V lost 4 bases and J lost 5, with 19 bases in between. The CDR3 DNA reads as TGTGCCAGCAGCTCATTCCGACTAGGAGGGGGAGATACGCAGTATTTT. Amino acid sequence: CASSSFRLGGGDTQYF. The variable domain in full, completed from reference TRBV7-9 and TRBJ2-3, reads DTGVSQNPRHKITKRGQNVTFRCDPISEHNRLYWYRQTLGQGPEFLTYFQNEAQLEKSRLLSDRFSAERPKGSFSTLEIQRTEQGDSAMYLCASSSFRLGGGDTQYFGPGTRLTVL.

The CDR3 bases are TGTGCCAGCAGTTACTCTCCAAATTTAAATGCCAAAAACATTCAGTACTTC. It yields the protein CASSYSPNLNAKNIQYF. The chain joins TRBV6-6 to TRBJ2-4, with unresolved D. V lost 0 bases and J lost 1, with 13 bases in between. The CDR3 runs to 17 residues. Looked up from germline, CDR1 is MNHNY and CDR2 is SVGAGI (reference sequence).

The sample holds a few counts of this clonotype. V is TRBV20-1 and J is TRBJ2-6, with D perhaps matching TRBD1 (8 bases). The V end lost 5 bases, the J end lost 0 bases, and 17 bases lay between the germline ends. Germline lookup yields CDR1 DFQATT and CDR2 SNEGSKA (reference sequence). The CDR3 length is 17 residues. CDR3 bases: TGCAGTGCTTCAGGGGGCGGGGGCCCCTCTGGGGCCAACGTCCTGACTTTC. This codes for CSASGGGGPSGANVLTF.

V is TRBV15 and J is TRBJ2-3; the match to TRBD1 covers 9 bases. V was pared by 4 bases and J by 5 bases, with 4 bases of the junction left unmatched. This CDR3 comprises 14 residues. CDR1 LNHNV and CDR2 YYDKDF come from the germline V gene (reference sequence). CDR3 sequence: CATSKGQGRDTQYF. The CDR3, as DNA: TGTGCCACCAGCAAGGGACAGGGAAGAGATACGCAGTATTTT.

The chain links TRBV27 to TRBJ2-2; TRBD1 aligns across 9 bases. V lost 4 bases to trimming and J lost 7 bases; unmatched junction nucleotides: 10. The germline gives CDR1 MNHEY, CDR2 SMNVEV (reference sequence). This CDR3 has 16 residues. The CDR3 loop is CASSSYTGGDDGELFF. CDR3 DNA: TGTGCCAGCAGTTCCTATACAGGGGGCGACGACGGGGAGCTGTTTTTT.

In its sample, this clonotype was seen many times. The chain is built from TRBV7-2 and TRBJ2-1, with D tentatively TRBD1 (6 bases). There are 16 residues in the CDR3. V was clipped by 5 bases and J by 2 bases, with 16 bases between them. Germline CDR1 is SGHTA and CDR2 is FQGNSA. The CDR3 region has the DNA TGTGCCAGCAGCGTCTCGTTAGGGGGAACCTACAATGAGCAGTTCTTC. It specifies CASSVSLGGTYNEQFF.

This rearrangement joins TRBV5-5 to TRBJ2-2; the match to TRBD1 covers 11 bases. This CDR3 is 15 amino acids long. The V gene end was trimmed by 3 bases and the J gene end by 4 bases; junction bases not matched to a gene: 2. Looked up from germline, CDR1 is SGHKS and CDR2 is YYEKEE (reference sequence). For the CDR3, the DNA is TGTGCCAGCAGCTGGGACAGGGGGAGCACCGGGGAGCTGTTTTTT. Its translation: CASSWDRGSTGELFF. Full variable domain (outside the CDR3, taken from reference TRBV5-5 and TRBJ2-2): DAGVTQSPTHLIKTRGQQVTLRCSPISGHKSVSWYQQVLGQGPQFIFQYYEKEERGRGNFPDRFSARQFPNYSSELNVNALLLGDSALYLCASSWDRGSTGELFFGEGSRLTVL.

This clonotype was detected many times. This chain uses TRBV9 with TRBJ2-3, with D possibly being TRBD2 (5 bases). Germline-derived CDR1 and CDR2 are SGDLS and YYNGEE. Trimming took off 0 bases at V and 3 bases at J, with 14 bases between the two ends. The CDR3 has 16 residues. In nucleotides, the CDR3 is TGTGCCAGCAGCGTAGGAGCAGGAGGATTTACAGATACGCAGTATTTT. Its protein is CASSVGAGGFTDTQYF.

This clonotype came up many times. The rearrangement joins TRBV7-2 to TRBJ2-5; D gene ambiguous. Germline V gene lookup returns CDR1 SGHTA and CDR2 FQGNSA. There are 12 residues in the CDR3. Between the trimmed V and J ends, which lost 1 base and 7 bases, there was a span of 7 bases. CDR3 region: CASSLEVGTQYF. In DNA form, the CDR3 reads TGTGCCAGCAGCTTAGAAGTGGGGACCCAGTACTTC.

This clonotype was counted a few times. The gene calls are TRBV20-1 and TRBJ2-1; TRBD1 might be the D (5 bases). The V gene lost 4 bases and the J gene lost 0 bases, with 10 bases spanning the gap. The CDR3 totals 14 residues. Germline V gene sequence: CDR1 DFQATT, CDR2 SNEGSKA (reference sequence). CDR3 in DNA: TGCAGTGCTATCGGACAAAGCTCCTACAATGAGCAGTTCTTC. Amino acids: CSAIGQSSYNEQFF.

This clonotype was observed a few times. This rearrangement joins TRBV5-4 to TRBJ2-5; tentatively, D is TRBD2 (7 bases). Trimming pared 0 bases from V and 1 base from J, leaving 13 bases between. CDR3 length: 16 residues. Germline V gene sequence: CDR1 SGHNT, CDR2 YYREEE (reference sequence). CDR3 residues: CASSLAAGARQETQYF. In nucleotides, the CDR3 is TGTGCCAGCAGCTTGGCGGCGGGGGCCCGCCAAGAGACCCAGTACTTC.

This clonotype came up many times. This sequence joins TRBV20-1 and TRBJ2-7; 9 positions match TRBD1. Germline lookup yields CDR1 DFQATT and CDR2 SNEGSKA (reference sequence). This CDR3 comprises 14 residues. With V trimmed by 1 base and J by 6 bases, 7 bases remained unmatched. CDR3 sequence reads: CSARGPGQGGEQYF. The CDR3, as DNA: TGCAGTGCTAGAGGGCCGGGACAGGGAGGCGAGCAGTACTTC.

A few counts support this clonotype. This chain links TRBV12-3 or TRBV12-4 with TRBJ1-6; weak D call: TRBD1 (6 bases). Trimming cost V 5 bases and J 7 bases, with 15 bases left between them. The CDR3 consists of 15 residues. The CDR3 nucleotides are TGTGCCAGCAGTATGCCCGGGACACAGAATTCACCCCTCCACTTT. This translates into CASSMPGTQNSPLHF.

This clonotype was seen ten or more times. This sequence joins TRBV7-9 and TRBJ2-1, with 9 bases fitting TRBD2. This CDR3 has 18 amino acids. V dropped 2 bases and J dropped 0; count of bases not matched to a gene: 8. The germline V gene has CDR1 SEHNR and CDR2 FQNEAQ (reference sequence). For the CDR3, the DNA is TGTGCCAGCAGCTTAACAGCGGGAGGCTCCATCTCCTACAATGAGCAGTTCTTC. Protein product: CASSLTAGGSISYNEQFF.

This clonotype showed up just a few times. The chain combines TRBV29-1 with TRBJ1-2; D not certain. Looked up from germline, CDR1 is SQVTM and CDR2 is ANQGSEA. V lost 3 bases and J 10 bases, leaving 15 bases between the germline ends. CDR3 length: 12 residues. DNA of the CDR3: TGCAGCGTTGACCCAGCCACCGAACACTACACCTTC. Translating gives CSVDPATEHYTF.

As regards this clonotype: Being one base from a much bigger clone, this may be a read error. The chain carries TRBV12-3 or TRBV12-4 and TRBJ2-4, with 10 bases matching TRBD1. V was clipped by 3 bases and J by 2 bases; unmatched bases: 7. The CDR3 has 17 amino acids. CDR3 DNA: TGTGCCAGCAGTTTCTGGACAGGGGGGATGACCAAAAACATTCAGTACTTC. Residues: CASSFWTGGMTKNIQYF.

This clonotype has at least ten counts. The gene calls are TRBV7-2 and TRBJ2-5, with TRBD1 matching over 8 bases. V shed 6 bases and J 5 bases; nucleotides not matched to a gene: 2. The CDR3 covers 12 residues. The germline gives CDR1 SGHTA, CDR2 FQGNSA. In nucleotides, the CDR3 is TGTGCCAGCAGTAGGGACAGGGAGACCCAGTACTTC. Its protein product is CASSRDRETQYF.

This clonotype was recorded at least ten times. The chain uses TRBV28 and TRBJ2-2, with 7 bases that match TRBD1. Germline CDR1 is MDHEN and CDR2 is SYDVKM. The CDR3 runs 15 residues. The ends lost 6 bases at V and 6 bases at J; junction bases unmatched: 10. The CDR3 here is CASSWGDRAAGELFF. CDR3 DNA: TGTGCCAGCAGCTGGGGAGACAGGGCGGCCGGGGAGCTGTTTTTT.

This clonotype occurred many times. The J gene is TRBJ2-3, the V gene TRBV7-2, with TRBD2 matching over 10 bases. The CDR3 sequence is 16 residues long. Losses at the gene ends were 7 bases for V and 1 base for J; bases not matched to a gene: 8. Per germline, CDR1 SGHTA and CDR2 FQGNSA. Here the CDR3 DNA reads TGTGCCAGCACCCAAAGACTAGCGGGCCGCACAGATACGCAGTATTTT. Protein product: CASTQRLAGRTDTQYF.

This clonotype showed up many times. As DNA, the CDR3 is TGTGCCAGCACCCTACTCCGGGACAGGGTAGGCGAGCAGTACTTC. It is translated as CASTLLRDRVGEQYF. V usage is TRBV2 and J usage is TRBJ2-7, with 9 bases fitting TRBD1. The CDR3 sequence is 15 residues long. CDR1 and CDR2 from the germline V gene are SNHLY and FYNNEI. V gave up 7 bases and J gave up 6 bases; unmatched junction bases: 13.

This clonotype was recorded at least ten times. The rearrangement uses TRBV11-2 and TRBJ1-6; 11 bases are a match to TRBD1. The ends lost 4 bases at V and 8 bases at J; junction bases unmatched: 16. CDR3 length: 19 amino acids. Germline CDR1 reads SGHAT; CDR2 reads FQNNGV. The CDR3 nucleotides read TGTGCCAGCAGCTCGCGCTCACGTGGACAGGGGGCATTTCATTCACCCCTCCACTTT. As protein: CASSSRSRGQGAFHSPLHF.

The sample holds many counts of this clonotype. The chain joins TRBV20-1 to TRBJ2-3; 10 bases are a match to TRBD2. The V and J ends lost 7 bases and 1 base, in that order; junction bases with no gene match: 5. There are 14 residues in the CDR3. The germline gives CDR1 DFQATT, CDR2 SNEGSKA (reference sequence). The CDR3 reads CSGPLAGGTDTQYF. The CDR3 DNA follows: TGCAGTGGTCCCCTAGCGGGAGGCACAGATACGCAGTATTTT.